Sequencing of this T cell receptor beta chain was carried out in a study of T cells after yellow fever vaccination. In regard to this clonotype: What it recognizes is unknown.

Study-level points and caveats: Subsequent to the booster, the majority of primary-vaccination clones reappeared (96% CD4, 88% CD8).

CDR1 is SGHRS and CDR2 is YFSETQ in the germline V gene. The ends lost 2 bases at V and 3 bases at J; junction bases unmatched: 3. The CDR3 consists of 14 residues. A universal primer site and UMIs were added as TCR cDNA was made by 5'RACE template switching. TCRdb processed the 5' RACE reads anew with MiXCR; each CDR3 protein has one entry. The sample gives approximately 600,000 distinct CDR3 sequences, 12% of which show up once; about 16% is in the top ten. Sequenced material: PBMCs, taken on the day of the yellow fever booster vaccination. The TCR comes from a man under 40 who received the YFV17D yellow fever vaccine. This sequence joins TRBV5-1 and TRBJ2-7; 9 positions agree with TRBD1. The chain's CDR3 is CASSFGQGRYEQYF. For the CDR3, the DNA is TGCGCCAGCAGCTTCGGACAGGGGCGCTACGAGCAGTACTTC.